Presented here are 6 T cell receptor beta chains from one specimen sequenced in a study of T cell responses to AZD1222 COVID-19 vaccine. The assay was immunoSEQ multiplex PCR, and TCRdb's table has in-frame clones only and misses some. Among roughly 140,000 clones listed, under 95% were seen once. The sample was peripheral blood, taken on day 0 of AZD1222 vaccination. These receptors were collected from an adult in good health.

V is TRBV6-2 or TRBV6-3 and J is TRBJ2-5; no firm D call. With 3 bases removed from V and 5 bases from J, the gap between germline ends came to 10 bases. Per germline, CDR1 MNHEY and CDR2 SVGEGT. The CDR3 runs to 13 residues. CDR3 DNA: TGTGCCAGCAGTTATTTAGTTAGGGAGACCCAGTACTTC. It encodes CASSYLVRETQYF.

The V and J genes are TRBV6-5 and TRBJ2-3; 7 bases are a match to TRBD2. CDR1 and CDR2 from the germline V gene are MNHEY and SVGAGI. Trimming removed 6 bases from V and 2 bases from J; junction bases left unmatched: 2. This CDR3 has 13 amino acids. The CDR3 is CASRAGATDTQYF. The CDR3 coding sequence is TGTGCCAGCAGGGCGGGAGCCACAGATACGCAGTATTTT.

The chain couples TRBV14 to TRBJ2-1; 8 nucleotides agree with TRBD1. The CDR3 runs 15 residues. Germline V lookup: CDR1 SGHDN, CDR2 FVKESK. V lost 7 bases to trimming and J lost 9 bases; unmatched junction nucleotides: 14. This CDR3 is CASISPRTGSGEQFF. The CDR3 DNA follows: TGTGCCAGCATCTCCCCTAGGACAGGGAGCGGTGAGCAGTTCTTC. Variable domain in full (rest from reference TRBV14 and TRBJ2-1): EAGVTQFPSHSVIEKGQTVTLRCDPISGHDNLYWYRRVMGKEIKFLLHFVKESKQDESGMPNNRFLAERTGGTYSTLKVQPAELEDSGVYFCASISPRTGSGEQFFGPGTRLTVL.

The chain joins TRBV27 to TRBJ1-2; TRBD1 matches at 8 bases. The CDR3 is 14 residues long. V lost 2 bases, J lost 5 bases, and 4 bases stayed unmatched. The germline V gene has CDR1 MNHEY and CDR2 SMNVEV (reference sequence). CDR3 loop: CASSLGQGVYGYTF. CDR3 bases: TGTGCCAGCAGTTTAGGACAGGGAGTTTATGGCTACACCTTC.

This clone came up a few times. The chain is built from TRBV19 and TRBJ1-1; D unclear. The CDR3 loop spans 13 amino acids. V dropped 5 bases and J dropped 3 bases, with 10 bases sitting between them. In germline, CDR1 is LNHDA, CDR2 SQIVND (reference sequence). The CDR3 loop is CASSEDEDTEAFF. CDR3 bases: TGTGCCAGTAGTGAGGACGAAGACACTGAAGCTTTCTTT.

This chain links TRBV3-1 (or the pseudogene TRBV3-2) with TRBJ2-7, with TRBD1 identical over 8 bases. Germline V gene lookup returns CDR1 LGHDT and CDR2 YNNKEL (reference sequence). This CDR3 has 16 amino acids. The V and J ends lost 4 bases and 3 bases, in that order; junction bases with no gene match: 11. CDR3 DNA: TGTGCCAGCAGCCCATGTACTAAGGGACAGGTCTACGAGCAGTACTTC. Translating gives CASSPCTKGQVYEQYF.